This paragraph covers one T cell receptor beta chain sequence. Its antigen is undetermined. The CDR3 loop spans 12 amino acids. A total RNA quantity of approximately 3,600 ng went into each TCR library. cDNA encoding TCRalpha and TCRbeta underwent two nested PCRs of approximately 16 and 9 cycles, each of which was followed by bead purification. Reprocessing the 5' RACE reads, TCRdb reports a single entry for every CDR3 protein and omits DNA. The clone table shows approximately 160,000 distinct CDR3 sequences, with the ten largest holding under 3.5%. The sample comes from a study of monozygotic twins with inflammatory bowel disease. Overall study results and limits: The data offered no way to tell different T cell subtypes apart.

This TCR was recovered from a human donor with ulcerative colitis or Crohn's disease, or a healthy co-twin of an affected twin (not recorded which). The source material was blood. V gene TRBV12-3 or TRBV12-4 combines with J gene TRBJ2-7; TCRdb returns TRBD1, unconfirmable since there is no DNA. CDR3 sequence: CATRQGNYEQYF.